The present TCR beta chain was sequenced within a study of T cells in Graves' hyperthyroidism and ophthalmopathy. Study-wide context: Peripheral blood was acquired at first diagnosis, ahead of any therapy whatsoever.

This clonotype was seen at least ten times. Patients were excluded for uncontrolled infection, other autoimmune disease, pregnancy or lactation. Researchers took RNA transcripts and amplified the TCR beta CDR3 regions from them. Carried out on the TCR CDR3, a first-round RT-PCR used the HTBI primer set. Using its own MiXCR run on the multiplex PCR reads, TCRdb lists one record per CDR3 protein. The sample includes hundreds of thousands of distinct CDR3 sequences, about 25% of them seen just once. Germline V gives CDR1 DFQATT, CDR2 SNEGSKA (reference sequence). The CDR3 extends over 15 amino acids. V was trimmed by 6 bases and J by 6 bases, leaving 23 bases between them.

Specimen: blood. The chain uses TRBV20-1 and TRBJ1-2; D gene uncertain. This receptor was taken from a man aged 40-50 years with Graves' hyperthyroidism that later progressed to Graves' ophthalmopathy. In DNA form, the CDR3 reads TGCAGTGCCAGCGCGCAGATTCCGGTCTTGAATGGCTACACCTTC. Translation gives CSASAQIPVLNGYTF.